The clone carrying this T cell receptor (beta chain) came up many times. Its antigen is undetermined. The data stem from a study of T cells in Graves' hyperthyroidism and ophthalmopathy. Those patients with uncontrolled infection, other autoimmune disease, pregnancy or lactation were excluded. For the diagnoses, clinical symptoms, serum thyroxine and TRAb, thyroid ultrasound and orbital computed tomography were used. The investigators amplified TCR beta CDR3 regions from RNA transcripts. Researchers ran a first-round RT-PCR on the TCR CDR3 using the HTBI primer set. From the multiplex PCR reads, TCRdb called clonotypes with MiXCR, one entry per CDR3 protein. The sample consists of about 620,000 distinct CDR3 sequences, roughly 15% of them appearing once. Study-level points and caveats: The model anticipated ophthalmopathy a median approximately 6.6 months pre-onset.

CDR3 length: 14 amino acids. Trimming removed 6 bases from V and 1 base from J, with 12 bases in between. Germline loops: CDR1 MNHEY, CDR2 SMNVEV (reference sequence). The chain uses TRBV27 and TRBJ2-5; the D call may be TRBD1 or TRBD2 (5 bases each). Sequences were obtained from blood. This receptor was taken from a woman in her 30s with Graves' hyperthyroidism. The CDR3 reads CASRERGTQETQYF. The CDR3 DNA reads TGTGCCAGCAGGGAGAGGGGAACCCAAGAGACCCAGTACTTC.